The 25 T cell receptor beta chains below come from one sample, sequenced in a study of identical twins. MiXCR was run by TCRdb on the 5' RACE reads, yielding one entry per CDR3 protein. The sample yields some 460,000 distinct CDR3 sequences, about 14% seen once. The data also belong to a second study, concerning yellow fever vaccine responses in identical twins.

The sequencing sample was made of CD4+ T cells sorted from blood. The source is a woman aged 18-29 years in good health.

In DNA form, the CDR3 reads TGTGCCAGCAACCAGAGGGTAGCGGGGAAATCAGATACGCAGTATTTT. Translating gives CASNQRVAGKSDTQYF. This sequence joins TRBV7-9 and TRBJ2-3; 8 bases are a match to TRBD2. Germline assignment: CDR1 SEHNR and CDR2 FQNEAQ (reference sequence). Unmatched junction bases numbered 13, after V lost 7 bases and J lost 4 bases. This CDR3 contains 16 residues.

The chain combines TRBV24-1 with TRBJ1-5, with TRBD1 matching 7 bases. Trimming at V came to 9 bases and at J to 1 base, leaving 5 bases not matched to a gene. CDR1 is KGHDR and CDR2 is SFDVKD in the germline V gene. This CDR3 has 14 amino acids. The CDR3 is CATGQAPSNQPQHF. The CDR3, as DNA: TGTGCCACCGGACAGGCTCCAAGCAATCAGCCCCAGCATTTT.

This chain uses TRBV12-3 or TRBV12-4 with TRBJ2-5; TRBD2 matches at 7 bases. Trimming took 4 bases from V and 5 from J; bases not matched to a gene: 4. The CDR3 is 13 amino acids. CDR3 coding DNA: TGTGCCAGCAGTTGGTCTAGCGGTGAGACCCAGTACTTC. It codes for CASSWSSGETQYF.

There are a few counts of this clonotype. The chain uses TRBV12-3 or TRBV12-4 and TRBJ2-1, with D hard to call. The length of the CDR3 is 13 residues. V was shortened by 3 bases and J by 8 bases, with 11 bases between the two germline ends. The CDR3 DNA sequence: TGTGCCAGCAGTTTGTCACCCCCTTATGAGCAGTTCTTC. It encodes CASSLSPPYEQFF.

In its sample, this clonotype was seen many times. This rearrangement joins TRBV12-3 or TRBV12-4 to TRBJ2-7; 7 bases are a match to TRBD1. CDR3 length: 15 residues. Trimming took 6 bases from V and 4 from J; bases not matched to a gene: 12. CDR3 nucleotide sequence: TGTGCCAGCAGCGCCTACACAGGGGCGATATACGAGCAGTACTTC. Residues: CASSAYTGAIYEQYF.

This clonotype occurred a few times. The V call is TRBV20-1, the J call TRBJ1-1, with unresolved D. Trimming cost V 6 bases and J 1 base, with 18 bases left between them. The CDR3 loop spans 15 amino acids. Germline V gives CDR1 DFQATT, CDR2 SNEGSKA (reference sequence). The CDR3 loop is CSAFEPRAANTEAFF. DNA of the CDR3: TGCAGTGCCTTCGAACCCCGGGCCGCGAACACTGAAGCTTTCTTT.

V and J are TRBV28 and TRBJ2-5, with D possibly being TRBD1 or TRBD2 (5 bases each). The CDR3 loop spans 15 amino acids. Germline values: CDR1 MDHEN, CDR2 SYDVKM. Trimming took 3 bases from V and 5 from J, leaving 16 bases between them. The CDR3 loop is CASSFGTTRGETQYF. The CDR3 nucleotides read TGTGCCAGCAGTTTTGGCACAACGAGGGGCGAGACCCAGTACTTC.

V gene TRBV6-1 combines with J gene TRBJ1-1; D ambiguous. Germline CDR1 and CDR2: MNHNS and SASEGT. Deletions cut 4 bases from V and 5 bases from J, with 11 bases between. The CDR3 extends over 13 amino acids. The CDR3 DNA reads TGTGCCAGCAGTGGACCCGGGATGACTGAAGCTTTCTTT. Translated, it gives CASSGPGMTEAFF.

This clonotype was seen a few times. The J gene is TRBJ2-5, the V gene TRBV5-1; D is possibly TRBD1 (6 bases). The CDR3 totals 15 residues. Trimming removed 2 bases from V and 10 bases from J, with 21 bases in between. Germline CDR1 SGHRS, CDR2 YFSETQ. In nucleotides, the CDR3 is TGCGCCAGCAGCTTTCAGGGGCCACAACTCGGTGACCAGTACTTC. Protein: CASSFQGPQLGDQYF. The full variable domain, in which reference TRBV5-1 and TRBJ2-5 provide the parts outside the CDR3, is KAGVTQTPRYLIKTRGQQVTLSCSPISGHRSVSWYQQTPGQGLQFLFEYFSETQRNKGNFPGRFSGRQFSNSRSEMNVSTLELGDSALYLCASSFQGPQLGDQYFGPGTRLLVL.

This clonotype was detected only a few times. The rearrangement uses TRBV5-5 and TRBJ2-7; D is undetermined. The V and J ends lost 1 base and 4 bases respectively, with 9 bases between them. From germline, CDR1 is SGHKS and CDR2 YYEKEE (reference sequence). The CDR3 is 13 residues long. CDR3 in amino acids: CASSLNGIYEQYF. CDR3 bases: TGTGCCAGCAGCTTGAATGGAATATACGAGCAGTACTTC.

This chain links TRBV15 with TRBJ2-2; D gene uncertain. This CDR3 contains 13 residues. Germline assignment: CDR1 LNHNV and CDR2 YYDKDF (reference sequence). V was trimmed by 0 bases and J by 3 bases, leaving 2 bases between them. This CDR3 is CATSREHTGELFF. The CDR3 coding sequence is TGTGCCACCAGCAGAGAACACACCGGGGAGCTGTTTTTT. Looking up the rest from reference TRBV15 and TRBJ2-2 gives the full variable domain: DAMVIQNPRYQVTQFGKPVTLSCSQTLNHNVMYWYQQKSSQAPKLLFHYYDKDFNNEADTPDNFQSRRPNTSFCFLDIRSPGLGDTAMYLCATSREHTGELFFGEGSRLTVL.

This sequence joins TRBV6-1 and TRBJ2-1, with TRBD1 matching 9 bases. The germline CDR1 and CDR2 sequences are MNHNS and SASEGT. The length of the CDR3 is 14 residues. Unmatched junction bases numbered 9, after V lost 7 bases and J lost 8 bases. The CDR3 DNA is TGTGCCAGCAACAAGGGACAGGGCGGTCATGAGCAGTTCTTC. Its protein product is CASNKGQGGHEQFF.

This chain joins TRBV12-3 or TRBV12-4 and TRBJ1-1; 7 bases align to TRBD1. The CDR3 is 16 amino acids. After removal of 0 bases from V and 2 bases from J, the junction contained 6 bases not matched to a gene. The CDR3 region is CASSLAGGTVNTEAFF. CDR3 bases: TGTGCCAGCAGTTTAGCCGGCGGGACAGTTAACACTGAAGCTTTCTTT.

The chain couples TRBV15 to TRBJ2-7; 9 bases align to TRBD1. The CDR3 has 15 amino acids. Germline loops: CDR1 LNHNV, CDR2 YYDKDF (reference sequence). Trimming at V came to 1 base and at J to 2 bases, leaving 3 bases not matched to a gene. This CDR3 is CATSRGRTGAYEQYF. As DNA, the CDR3 is TGTGCCACCAGCAGAGGAAGGACAGGGGCCTACGAGCAGTACTTC.

The CDR3 nucleotides are TGTGCCAGCAGCTTTTCCTGGGGTGAGCAGTTCTTC. This gives the protein CASSFSWGEQFF. The chain links TRBV7-9 to TRBJ2-1, with D uncertain. V was cut by 3 bases and J by 9 bases, with 9 bases left in between. The CDR3 has 12 residues. The germline V gene has CDR1 SEHNR and CDR2 FQNEAQ (reference sequence).

The chain couples TRBV18 to TRBJ1-3; D unclear. Germline V CDR1 and CDR2: KGHSH, LQKENI. V lost 4 bases and J lost 0, with 4 bases in between. This CDR3 contains 13 residues. CDR3 amino acids: CASSLDSGNTIYF. The CDR3 bases are TGTGCCAGCTCACTTGACTCTGGAAACACCATATATTTT.

In this sample, this clonotype turned up a few times. The chain employs TRBV5-1 and TRBJ1-6; D unresolved. Germline assignment: CDR1 SGHRS and CDR2 YFSETQ. Trimming pared 4 bases from V and 7 bases from J, leaving 12 bases between. CDR3 length: 14 residues. The CDR3 here is CASSLDTANSPLHF. The CDR3 coding sequence is TGCGCCAGCAGCCTAGACACCGCCAATTCACCCCTCCACTTT.

The chain recombines TRBV5-1 with TRBJ2-3, with a weak D call TRBD2 (5 bases). The V end lost 0 bases, the J end lost 3 bases, and 17 bases lay between the germline ends. The CDR3 extends over 17 amino acids. The germline V gene has CDR1 SGHRS and CDR2 YFSETQ. The CDR3: CASSLAWGVTGTDTQYF. CDR3 nucleotide sequence: TGCGCCAGCAGCTTGGCCTGGGGTGTGACGGGAACAGATACGCAGTATTTT.

This clonotype was counted at least ten times. The rearrangement uses TRBV5-6 and TRBJ2-4; 7 bases match TRBD1. The CDR3 runs to 15 residues. With V trimmed by 1 base and J by 9 bases, 10 bases remained unmatched. Germline loops: CDR1 SGHDT, CDR2 YYEEEE. The CDR3 sequence: CASSLYRGTGSIQYF. In DNA, the CDR3 is TGTGCCAGCAGCTTGTACAGGGGCACGGGGAGCATTCAGTACTTC.

Only a few counts were recorded for this clonotype. The rearrangement links TRBV11-2 to TRBJ2-7, with 7 positions matching TRBD1. The CDR3 totals 14 residues. The J segment lost 5 bases and the V segment lost 5 bases, leaving 9 bases of the junction unmatched. Looked up from germline, CDR1 is SGHAT and CDR2 is FQNNGV. CDR3 sequence reads: CASSRPGQSNEQYF. Here the CDR3 DNA reads TGTGCCAGCAGCCGGCCGGGACAGAGCAACGAGCAGTACTTC.

This clonotype was seen ten or more times. The chain employs TRBV29-1 and TRBJ2-3; D may correspond to TRBD1 or TRBD2 (5 bases each). Germline-derived CDR1 and CDR2 are SQVTM and ANQGSEA. The germline V and J ends were trimmed by 4 bases and 6 bases, with 14 bases remaining between them. The CDR3 contains 13 residues. CDR3 in amino acids: CSVGDRSSDTQYF. DNA of the CDR3: TGCAGCGTTGGGGACCGATCCTCGGATACGCAGTATTTT.

There are many counts of this clonotype. CDR3 residues: CSATVGGGYGYTF. The CDR3 region has the DNA TGCAGTGCTACCGTGGGGGGCGGCTATGGCTACACCTTC. This chain links TRBV20-1 with TRBJ1-2; a possible D gene is TRBD1 (6 bases). With 4 bases removed from V and 4 bases from J, the gap between germline ends came to 13 bases. The CDR3 covers 13 residues. From germline, CDR1 is DFQATT and CDR2 SNEGSKA (reference sequence).

This clonotype turned up a few times. CDR3 loop: CASSMGTDTQYF. The CDR3 DNA follows: TGTGCCAGTAGTATGGGCACAGATACGCAGTATTTT. This chain links TRBV19 with TRBJ2-3; no definite D call. The CDR3 runs 12 residues. V gave up 3 bases and J gave up 1 base, with 2 bases separating them. CDR1 and CDR2 (germline): LNHDA, SQIVND (reference sequence).

The rearrangement uses TRBV28 and TRBJ1-3, with D tentatively TRBD1 (5 bases). In germline, CDR1 is MDHEN, CDR2 SYDVKM. The CDR3 totals 17 residues. Trimming took off 7 bases at V and 0 bases at J, with 19 bases between the two ends. As DNA, the CDR3 is TGTGCCAGCACCCCTTATGGGGGGAGCGGCTCTGGAAACACCATATATTTT. It codes for CASTPYGGSGSGNTIYF.

There are a few counts of this clonotype. V gene TRBV3-1 combines with J gene TRBJ2-7, with D possibly TRBD1 on 6 matching bases. The germline CDR1 and CDR2 sequences are LGHDT and YNNKEL (reference sequence). The V end lost 4 bases, the J end lost 6 bases, and 16 bases lay between the germline ends. The CDR3 has 14 amino acids. For the CDR3, the DNA is TGTGCCAGCAGCCCCCGGACAGAATCGCCCGAGCAGTACTTC. This translates into CASSPRTESPEQYF.